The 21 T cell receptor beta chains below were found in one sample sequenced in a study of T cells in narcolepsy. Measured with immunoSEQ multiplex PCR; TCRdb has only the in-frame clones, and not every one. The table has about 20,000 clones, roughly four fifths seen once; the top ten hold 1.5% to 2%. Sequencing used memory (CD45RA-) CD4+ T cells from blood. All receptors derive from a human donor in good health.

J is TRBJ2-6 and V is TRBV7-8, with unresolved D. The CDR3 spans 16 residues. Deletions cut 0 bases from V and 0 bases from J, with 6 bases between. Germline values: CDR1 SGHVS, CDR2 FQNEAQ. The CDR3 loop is CASSLAPSSGANVLTF. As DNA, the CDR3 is TGTGCCAGCAGCTTAGCCCCCAGCTCTGGGGCCAACGTCCTGACTTTC.

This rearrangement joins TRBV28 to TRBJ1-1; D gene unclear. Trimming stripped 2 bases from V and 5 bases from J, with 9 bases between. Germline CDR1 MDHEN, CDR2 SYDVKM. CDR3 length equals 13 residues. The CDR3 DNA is TGTGCCAGCAGTTTAGATCACAAGACTGAAGCTTTCTTT. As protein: CASSLDHKTEAFF.

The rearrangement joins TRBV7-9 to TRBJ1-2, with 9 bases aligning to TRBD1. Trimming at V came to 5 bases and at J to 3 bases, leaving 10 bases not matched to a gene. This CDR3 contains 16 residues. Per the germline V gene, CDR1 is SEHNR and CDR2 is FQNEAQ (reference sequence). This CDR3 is CASSTRDRESHYGYTF. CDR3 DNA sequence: TGTGCCAGCAGCACCAGGGACAGGGAGTCCCACTATGGCTACACCTTC.

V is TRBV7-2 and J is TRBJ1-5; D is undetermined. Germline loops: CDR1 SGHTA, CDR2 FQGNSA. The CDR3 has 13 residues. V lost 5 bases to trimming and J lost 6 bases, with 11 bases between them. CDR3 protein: CASSPDMTQPQHF. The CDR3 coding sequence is TGTGCCAGCAGCCCCGATATGACTCAGCCCCAGCATTTT.

The CDR3 DNA reads TGTGCCAGCAGCCAAGAGGGGGTTTTGCGTGAAGCTTTCTTT. Its translation: CASSQEGVLREAFF. The chain links TRBV4-2 to TRBJ1-1; D perhaps matches TRBD1 (5 bases). Germline V gene data show CDR1 as LGHNA and CDR2 as YNFKEQ. Trimming removed 0 bases at V and 7 bases at J, with 12 bases between. This CDR3 spans 14 amino acids.

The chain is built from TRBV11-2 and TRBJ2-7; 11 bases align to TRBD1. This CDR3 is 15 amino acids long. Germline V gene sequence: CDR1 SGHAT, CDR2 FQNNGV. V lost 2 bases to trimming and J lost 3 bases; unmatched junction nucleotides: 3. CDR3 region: CASSLTGTGGYEQYF. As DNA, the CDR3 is TGTGCCAGCAGCTTAACCGGGACAGGGGGCTACGAGCAGTACTTC.

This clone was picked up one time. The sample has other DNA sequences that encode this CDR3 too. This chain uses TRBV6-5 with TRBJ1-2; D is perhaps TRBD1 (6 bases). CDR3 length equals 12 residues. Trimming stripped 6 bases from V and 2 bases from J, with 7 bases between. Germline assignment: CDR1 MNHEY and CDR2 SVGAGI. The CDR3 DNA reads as TGTGCCAGCAGAACAGGGAACTATGGCTACACCTTC. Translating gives CASRTGNYGYTF.

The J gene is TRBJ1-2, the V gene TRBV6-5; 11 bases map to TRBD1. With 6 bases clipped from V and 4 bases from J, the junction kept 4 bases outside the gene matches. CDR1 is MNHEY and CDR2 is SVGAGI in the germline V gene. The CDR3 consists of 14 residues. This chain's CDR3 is CASSGTGGPYGYTF. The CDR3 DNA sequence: TGTGCCAGCAGCGGGACAGGGGGACCCTATGGCTACACCTTC.

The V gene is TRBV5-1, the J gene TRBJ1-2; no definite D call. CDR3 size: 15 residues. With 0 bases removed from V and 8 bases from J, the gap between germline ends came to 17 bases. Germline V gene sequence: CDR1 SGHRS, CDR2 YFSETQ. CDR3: CASSLDPVSYGGYTF. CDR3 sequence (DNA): TGCGCCAGCAGCTTGGATCCAGTGAGCTATGGAGGCTACACCTTC.

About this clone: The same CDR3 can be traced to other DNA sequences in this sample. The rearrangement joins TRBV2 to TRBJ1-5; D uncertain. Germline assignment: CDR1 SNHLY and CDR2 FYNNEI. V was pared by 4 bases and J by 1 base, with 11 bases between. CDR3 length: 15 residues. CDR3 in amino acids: CASSVGVASNQPQHF. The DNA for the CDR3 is TGTGCCAGCAGTGTAGGAGTTGCGAGCAATCAGCCCCAGCATTTT.

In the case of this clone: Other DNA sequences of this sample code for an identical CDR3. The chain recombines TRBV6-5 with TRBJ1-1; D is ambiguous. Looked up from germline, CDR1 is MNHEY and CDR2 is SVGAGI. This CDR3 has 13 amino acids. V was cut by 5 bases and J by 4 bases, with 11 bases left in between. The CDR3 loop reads CASSETRGTEAFF. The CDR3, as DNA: TGTGCCAGCAGTGAAACCCGGGGCACTGAAGCTTTCTTT.

The CDR3 protein is CASSPIMNTEAFF. The CDR3 nucleotides are TGTGCCAGCTCCCCTATCATGAACACTGAAGCTTTCTTT. The rearrangement uses TRBV18 and TRBJ1-1; D remains unclear. Trimming shortened V by 6 bases and J by 0 bases, and 8 bases separated the two germline ends. This CDR3 spans 13 amino acids. Germline loops: CDR1 KGHSH, CDR2 LQKENI.

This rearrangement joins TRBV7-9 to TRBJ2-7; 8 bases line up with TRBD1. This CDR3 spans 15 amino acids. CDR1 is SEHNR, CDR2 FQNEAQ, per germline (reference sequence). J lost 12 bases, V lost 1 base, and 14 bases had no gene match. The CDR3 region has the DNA TGTGCCAGCAGCTTAGGAGTTGGGGACAGGAACGTCCTGTACTTC. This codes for CASSLGVGDRNVLYF.

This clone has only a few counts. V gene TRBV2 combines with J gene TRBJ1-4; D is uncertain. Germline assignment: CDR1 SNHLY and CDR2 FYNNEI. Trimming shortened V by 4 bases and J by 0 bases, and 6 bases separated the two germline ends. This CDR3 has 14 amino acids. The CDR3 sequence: CASSGRSTNEKLFF. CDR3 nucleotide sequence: TGTGCCAGCAGTGGGAGGTCAACTAATGAAAAACTGTTTTTT.

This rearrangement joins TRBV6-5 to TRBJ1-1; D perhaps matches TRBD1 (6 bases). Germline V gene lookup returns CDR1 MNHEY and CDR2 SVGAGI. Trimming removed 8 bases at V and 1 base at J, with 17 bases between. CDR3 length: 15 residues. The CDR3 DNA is TGTGCCAGCCGCCGGATACTCAGGGGGAACACTGAAGCTTTCTTT. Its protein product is CASRRILRGNTEAFF.

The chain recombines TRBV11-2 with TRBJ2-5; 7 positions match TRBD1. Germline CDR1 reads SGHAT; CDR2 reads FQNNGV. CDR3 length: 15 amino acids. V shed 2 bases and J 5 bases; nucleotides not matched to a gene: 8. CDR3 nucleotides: TGTGCCAGCAGCTTAAGTGAAGGGGGCGGTGAGACCCAGTACTTC. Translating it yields CASSLSEGGGETQYF.

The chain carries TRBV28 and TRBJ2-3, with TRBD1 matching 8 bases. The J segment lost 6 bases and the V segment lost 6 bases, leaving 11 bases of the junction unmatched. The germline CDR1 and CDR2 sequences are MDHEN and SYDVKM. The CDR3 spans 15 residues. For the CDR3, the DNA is TGTGCCAGCAGCCGGCAGGGGGCTCACAGGGATACGCAGTATTTT. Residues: CASSRQGAHRDTQYF.

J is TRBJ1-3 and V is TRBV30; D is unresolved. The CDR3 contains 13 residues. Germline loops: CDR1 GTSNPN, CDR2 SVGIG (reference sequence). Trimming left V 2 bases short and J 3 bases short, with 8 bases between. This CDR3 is CAWSSGLGNTIYF. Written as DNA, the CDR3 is TGTGCCTGGAGTTCAGGCCTTGGAAACACCATATATTTT.

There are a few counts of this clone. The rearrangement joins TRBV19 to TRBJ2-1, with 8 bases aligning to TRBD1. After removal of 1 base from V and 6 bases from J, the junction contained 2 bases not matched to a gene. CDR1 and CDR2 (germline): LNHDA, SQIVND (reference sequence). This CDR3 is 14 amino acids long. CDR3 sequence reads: CASSIVQGGNEQFF. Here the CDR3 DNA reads TGTGCCAGTAGTATAGTACAGGGGGGCAATGAGCAGTTCTTC. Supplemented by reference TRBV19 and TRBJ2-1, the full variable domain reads DGGITQSPKYLFRKEGQNVTLSCEQNLNHDAMYWYRQDPGQGLRLIYYSQIVNDFQKGDIAEGYSVSREKKESFPLTVTSAQKNPTAFYLCASSIVQGGNEQFFGPGTRLTVL.

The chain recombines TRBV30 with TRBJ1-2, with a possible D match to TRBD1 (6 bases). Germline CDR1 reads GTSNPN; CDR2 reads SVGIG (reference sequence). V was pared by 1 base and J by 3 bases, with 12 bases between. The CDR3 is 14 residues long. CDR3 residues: CAWSGVGGYYGYTF. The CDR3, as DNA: TGTGCCTGGAGTGGGGTGGGGGGCTACTATGGCTACACCTTC.

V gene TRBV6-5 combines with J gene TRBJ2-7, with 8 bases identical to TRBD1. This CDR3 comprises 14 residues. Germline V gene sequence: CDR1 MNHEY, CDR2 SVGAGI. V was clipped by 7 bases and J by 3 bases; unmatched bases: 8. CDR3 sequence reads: CASTRQGALYEQYF. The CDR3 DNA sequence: TGTGCCAGCACGAGGCAGGGGGCTCTCTACGAGCAGTACTTC.